One and the same sample provided the 16 T cell receptor beta chains below, sequenced in a study of CD8+CD57+ T cells in acquired aplastic anemia. Both TCR beta VDJ combination and CDR3 sequence profiling were carried out. Genomic DNA was the template for this profiling. Each CDR3 protein is one row after TCRdb ran MiXCR on the reads. Of roughly 58,000 distinct CDR3 sequences listed, roughly 54% are singletons. Sequencing was done on a sample of sorted CD4+, CD8+, or CD8+CD57+ T cells (not recorded which) from PBMCs. The receptors originated from a human donor in good health, serving as a control.

In regard to this clonotype: The CDR3 does not close with the conserved phenylalanine or tryptophan, likely indicating a read error. J is TRBJ2-1 and V is TRBV29-1; the D is unclear. From germline, CDR1 is SQVTM and CDR2 ANQGSEA. V lost 1 base and J lost 9, with 10 bases in between. The CDR3 spans 12 residues. The CDR3 nucleotides are TGCAGCGTTGAAGCTGTGGTTAGTGAGCAGTTCTCC. The encoded protein is CSVEAVVSEQFS.

The gene calls are TRBV20-1 and TRBJ2-5; maybe TRBD2 (6 bases). CDR1 DFQATT and CDR2 SNEGSKA come from the germline V gene (reference sequence). CDR3 size: 14 residues. V was shortened by 1 base and J by 2 bases, with 11 bases between the two germline ends. CDR3 in DNA: TGCAGTGCTAGAGGGTGGCGGGAACAAGAGACCCAGTACTTC. It translates to CSARGWREQETQYF.

J is TRBJ1-5 and V is TRBV19; 9 bases agree with TRBD1. Germline assignment: CDR1 LNHDA and CDR2 SQIVND (reference sequence). The CDR3 runs to 12 residues. Trimming took 3 bases from V and 13 from J; bases not matched to a gene: 4. The CDR3 sequence: CASSIGDRAQHF. The CDR3 DNA is TGTGCCAGTAGTATCGGGGACAGGGCTCAGCATTTT.

This clonotype was found many times. The gene calls are TRBV11-2 and TRBJ1-1, with D perhaps matching TRBD1 (6 bases). This CDR3 comprises 15 residues. Germline lookup yields CDR1 SGHAT and CDR2 FQNNGV. The V and J ends lost 2 bases and 0 bases respectively, with 10 bases between them. Here the CDR3 reads CASSLRTVMNTEAFF. Here the CDR3 DNA reads TGTGCCAGCAGCTTACGGACAGTTATGAACACTGAAGCTTTCTTT.

The chain combines TRBV15 with TRBJ1-6; the D is unclear. Germline V lookup: CDR1 LNHNV, CDR2 YYDKDF (reference sequence). Trimming took 0 bases from V and 10 from J, leaving 10 bases between them. The CDR3 runs 14 residues. CDR3 sequence reads: CATSRDSRGSPLHF. The DNA of the CDR3 is TGTGCCACCAGCAGAGACAGTCGAGGATCACCCCTCCACTTT.

This chain joins TRBV10-1 and TRBJ1-4; TRBD1 might be the D (6 bases). The V gene lost 0 bases and the J gene lost 0 bases, with 14 bases spanning the gap. Germline V gene data show CDR1 as WNHNN and CDR2 as SYGVQD (reference sequence). CDR3 length: 18 residues. The CDR3 DNA follows: TGCGCCAGCAGTGAGTCGAAGACAGGATCTGCAACTAATGAAAAACTGTTTTTT. This codes for CASSESKTGSATNEKLFF.

This clonotype was observed a single time. V gene TRBV2 combines with J gene TRBJ1-5; D unclear. CDR1 and CDR2 from the germline V gene are SNHLY and FYNNEI. V lost 6 bases and J 11 bases, leaving 23 bases between the germline ends. This CDR3 spans 15 amino acids. CDR3 sequence (DNA): TGTGCCAGCAGGCAAAGCGGGAGGGCTCAAGAGACCCAGCATTTT. Its protein is CASRQSGRAQETQHF.

This clonotype was seen many times. The chain links TRBV4-1 to TRBJ1-2; the D gene is possibly TRBD1 (5 bases). The CDR3 loop spans 14 amino acids. Germline assignment: CDR1 MGHRA and CDR2 YSYEKL. V was clipped by 1 base and J by 4 bases, with 10 bases between them. CDR3 in amino acids: CASSQGDGLYGYTF. Written as DNA, the CDR3 is TGCGCCAGCAGCCAAGGGGACGGGCTCTATGGCTACACCTTC.

Many counts were recorded for this clonotype. The V gene is TRBV13, the J gene TRBJ2-7; the D gene could be TRBD1 or TRBD2 (7 bases each). Germline lookup yields CDR1 PRHDT and CDR2 FYEKMQ (reference sequence). The CDR3 contains 14 residues. Trimming left V 5 bases short and J 3 bases short, with 14 bases between. This CDR3 reads CASSKQGGVYEQYF. The DNA of the CDR3 is TGTGCCAGCAGCAAGCAGGGGGGGGTCTACGAGCAGTACTTC.

The J gene is TRBJ2-7, the V gene TRBV7-2, with 8 bases fitting TRBD1. With V trimmed by 5 bases and J by 2 bases, 2 bases remained unmatched. The CDR3 covers 13 residues. CDR1 is SGHTA, CDR2 FQGNSA, per germline. In nucleotides, the CDR3 is TGTGCCAGCAGCGGACAGGGTCCCTACGAGCAGTACGTC. This sequence encodes CASSGQGPYEQYV.

This clonotype was picked up many times. The chain carries TRBV20-1 and TRBJ2-7; D gene ambiguous. The V and J ends lost 5 bases and 0 bases respectively, with 17 bases between them. The CDR3 is made up of 15 amino acids. Germline V gives CDR1 DFQATT, CDR2 SNEGSKA (reference sequence). The CDR3 protein is CSALRTDGSSYEQYF. The CDR3 region has the DNA TGCAGTGCTCTTAGGACGGACGGTAGCTCCTACGAGCAGTACTTC.

The rearrangement links TRBV2 to TRBJ1-1; D not resolved. V was cut by 2 bases and J by 3 bases, with 13 bases left in between. The V gene's germline CDR1 is SNHLY and CDR2 FYNNEI. CDR3 length: 15 amino acids. The DNA for the CDR3 is TGTGCCAGCAGTGAAAGATGGTCAGACTACACTGAAGCTTTCTTT. Translated, it gives CASSERWSDYTEAFF.

V usage is TRBV29-1 and J usage is TRBJ1-2; D is uncertain. Germline CDR1 SQVTM, CDR2 ANQGSEA. Trimming removed 5 bases at V and 5 bases at J, with 15 bases between. CDR3 length: 13 residues. The chain's CDR3 is CSVSRGSTYGYTF. CDR3 DNA sequence: TGCAGCGTTTCCCGGGGAAGTACGTATGGCTACACCTTC.

This clonotype was observed at least ten times. J is TRBJ1-5 and V is TRBV6-1, with a possible D match to TRBD1 (5 bases). V lost 3 bases and J lost 9, with 12 bases in between. In germline, CDR1 is MNHNS, CDR2 SASEGT. CDR3 length: 13 residues. CDR3 residues: CASSERGRTPQHF. CDR3 bases: TGTGCCAGCAGTGAGAGGGGTAGAACGCCCCAGCATTTT.

This clonotype was observed once. This rearrangement joins TRBV7-3 to TRBJ2-7; no definite D call. The CDR3 covers 9 residues. Germline V gene sequence: CDR1 SGHTA, CDR2 FQGTGA. Deletions cut 4 bases from V and 12 bases from J, with 7 bases between. The CDR3 region is CASSSTVYF. Here the CDR3 DNA reads TGTGCCAGCAGCTCCACGGTGTACTTC.

V and J are TRBV15 and TRBJ1-1; D gene unclear. Trimming shortened V by 6 bases and J by 1 base, and 12 bases separated the two germline ends. Germline CDR1 is LNHNV and CDR2 is YYDKDF (reference sequence). The CDR3 consists of 14 residues. The CDR3 region is CATSRPGENTEAFF. CDR3 sequence (DNA): TGTGCCACCAGTCGCCCGGGCGAGAACACTGAAGCTTTCTTT.